This T cell receptor (beta chain) was found in a study of human T cells and chemical hapten exposure. Study overall: Per-sample TCR yield variability stemmed mainly from small pooled library volume differences.

This clonotype was seen at least ten times. A junction boundary mismatches the germline segment, possibly from a read error. Time point in this sample: healthy volunteer bleed at 6 weeks. From whole blood left unfractionated, total RNA was extracted. From the RACE reads, TCRdb called clonotypes with MiXCR, one entry per CDR3 protein. Here the sample spans around 80,000 distinct CDR3 sequences, approximately 8.6% being singletons. This CDR3 is built from 14 residues. The germline V gene encodes CDR1 SGHTA and CDR2 FQGNSA. This receptor was taken from a male donor in good health. Some clones in this sample may be carry-over from other donors' samples. This rearrangement joins TRBV7-2 to TRBJ2-3; 8 bases map to TRBD2. Source material: whole blood. CDR3 in DNA: TGTGCCAGCAGCTTAGACGGGAGGGCAGATACACAGTATTTT. Protein sequence: CASSLDGRADTQYF. The full variable domain, its missing parts supplied by reference TRBV7-2 and TRBJ2-3, is GAGVSQSPSNKVTEKGKDVELRCDPISGHTALYWYRQSLGQGLEFLIYFQGNSAPDKSGLPSDRFSAERTGGSVSTLTIQRTQQEDSAVYLCASSLDGRADTQYFGPGTRLTVL.